This TCR beta chain was found in a study of T cell repertoires in cytomegalovirus infection. Background on the study: Evidence of both CMV infection and a matching HLA type came from public TCR beta signatures. The study, taken as a whole, reports: CMV-specific HLA-C-restricted TCR beta clonotypes dominated the ex vivo response.

This clonotype was observed a handful of times. What it recognizes is unknown. Trimming pared 3 bases from V and 3 bases from J, leaving 8 bases between. Germline V CDR1 and CDR2: SGHNT, YYREEE (reference sequence). This CDR3 is built from 13 residues. TCRdb reprocessed the reads with MiXCR, giving one entry per CDR3 protein. The sample consists of approximately 500,000 distinct CDR3 sequences, more than 20% of them appearing once. The TCR was taken from a human donor in good health (CMV status not recorded). Some clones in this sample may be carry-over from other donors' samples. The chain links TRBV5-4 to TRBJ2-3; D not resolved. The sequenced material came from PBMCs. DNA for the CDR3: TGTGCCAGCAGCTCAACTAAGACAGATACGCAGTATTTT. Its protein is CASSSTKTDTQYF.